The clone carrying this TCR beta chain has only a few counts. Its antigen is undetermined. This sample was included in a study of T cell repertoires in cytomegalovirus infection. Study information: Public signatures in TCR beta pointed to CMV infection and matching HLA type.

Using its own MiXCR run on the reads, TCRdb lists one record per CDR3 protein. In the table there are around 530,000 distinct CDR3 sequences, roughly 29% of which are singletons. The CDR3 is 14 amino acids. Germline CDR1 and CDR2: DFQATT and SNEGSKA (reference sequence). V lost 6 bases, J lost 9 bases, and 22 bases lay in between. Whole-study findings and limits: In two of eight donors, the top clonotype was HLA-C-restricted CMV-specific.

This sequence joins TRBV20-1 and TRBJ2-3; possible D gene TRBD2, 5 bases. Sequenced: PBMCs. The receptor was isolated from a human donor in good health (CMV status not recorded). Some clones in this sample may be carry-over from other donors' samples. The CDR3, as DNA: TGCAGTGCCACCGCACTAGACCCCCAAATAACGCAGTATTTT. Encoded protein: CSATALDPQITQYF.